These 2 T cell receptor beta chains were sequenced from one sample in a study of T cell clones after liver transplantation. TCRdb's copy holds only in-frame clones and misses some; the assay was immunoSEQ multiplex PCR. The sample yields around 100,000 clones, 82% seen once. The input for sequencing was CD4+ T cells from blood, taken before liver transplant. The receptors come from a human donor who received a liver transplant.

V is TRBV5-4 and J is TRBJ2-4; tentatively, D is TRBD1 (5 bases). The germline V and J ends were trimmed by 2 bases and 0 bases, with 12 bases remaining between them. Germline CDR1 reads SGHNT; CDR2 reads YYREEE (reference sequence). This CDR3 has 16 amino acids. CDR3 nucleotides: TGTGCCAGCAGCTTCCCTGGGGCGTTAGCCAAAAACATTCAGTACTTC. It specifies CASSFPGALAKNIQYF. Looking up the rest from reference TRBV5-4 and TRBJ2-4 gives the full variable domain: ETGVTQSPTHLIKTRGQQVTLRCSSQSGHNTVSWYQQALGQGPQFIFQYYREEENGRGNFPPRFSGLQFPNYSSELNVNALELDDSALYLCASSFPGALAKNIQYFGAGTRLSVL.

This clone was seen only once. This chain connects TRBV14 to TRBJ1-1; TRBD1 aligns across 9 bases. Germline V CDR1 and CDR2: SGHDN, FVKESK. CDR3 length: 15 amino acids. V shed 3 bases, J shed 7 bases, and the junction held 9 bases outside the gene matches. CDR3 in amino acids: CASSQRQGVWSEAFF. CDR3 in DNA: TGTGCCAGCAGCCAGAGACAGGGGGTCTGGAGTGAAGCTTTCTTT.